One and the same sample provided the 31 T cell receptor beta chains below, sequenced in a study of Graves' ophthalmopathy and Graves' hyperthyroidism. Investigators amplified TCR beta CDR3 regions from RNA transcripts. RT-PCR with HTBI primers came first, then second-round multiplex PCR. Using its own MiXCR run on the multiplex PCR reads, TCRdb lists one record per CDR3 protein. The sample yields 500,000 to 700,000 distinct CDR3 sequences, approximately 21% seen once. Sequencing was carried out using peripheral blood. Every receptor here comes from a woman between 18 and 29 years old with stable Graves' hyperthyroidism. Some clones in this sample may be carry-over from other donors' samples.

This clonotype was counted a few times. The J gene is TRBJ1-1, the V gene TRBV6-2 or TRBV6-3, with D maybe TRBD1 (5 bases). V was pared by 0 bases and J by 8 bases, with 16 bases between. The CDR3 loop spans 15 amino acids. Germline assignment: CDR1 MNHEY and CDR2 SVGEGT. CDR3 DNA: TGTGCCAGCAGTTACTCGAGTTGGACAAACTTAGAAGCTTTCTTT. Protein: CASSYSSWTNLEAFF.

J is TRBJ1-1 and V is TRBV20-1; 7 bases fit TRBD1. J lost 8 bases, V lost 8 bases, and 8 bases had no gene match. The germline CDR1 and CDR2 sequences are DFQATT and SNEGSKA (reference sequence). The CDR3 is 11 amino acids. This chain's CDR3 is CSPGGTAEAFF. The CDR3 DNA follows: TGCAGTCCCGGCGGGACAGCCGAAGCTTTCTTT.

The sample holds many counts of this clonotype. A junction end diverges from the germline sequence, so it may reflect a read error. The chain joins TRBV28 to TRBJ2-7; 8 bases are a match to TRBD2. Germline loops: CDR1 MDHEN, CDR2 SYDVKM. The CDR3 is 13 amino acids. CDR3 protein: CASCSRGATELYF. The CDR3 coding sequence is TGTGCCAGCTGCTCGCGGGGGGCGACGGAGCTGTACTTC.

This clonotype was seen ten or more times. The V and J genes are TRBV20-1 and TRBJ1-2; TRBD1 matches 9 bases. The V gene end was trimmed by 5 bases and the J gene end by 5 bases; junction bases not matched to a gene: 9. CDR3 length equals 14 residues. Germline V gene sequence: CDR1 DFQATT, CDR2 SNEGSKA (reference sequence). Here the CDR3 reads CSASRDRDKYGYTF. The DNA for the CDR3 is TGCAGTGCTTCCCGGGACAGGGACAAATATGGCTACACCTTC.

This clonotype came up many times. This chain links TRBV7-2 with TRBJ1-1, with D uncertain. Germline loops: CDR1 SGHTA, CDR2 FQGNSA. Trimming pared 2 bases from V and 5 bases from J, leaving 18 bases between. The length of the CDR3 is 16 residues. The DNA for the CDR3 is TGTGCCAGCAGCTTATCGCGTACAGTAGGTGCTACTGAAGCTTTCTTT. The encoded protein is CASSLSRTVGATEAFF.

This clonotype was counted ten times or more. CDR3 residues: CATSIGQINTGELFF. CDR3 DNA: TGTGCCACCAGTATAGGACAGATTAACACCGGGGAGCTGTTTTTT. The V call is TRBV24-1, the J call TRBJ2-2, with D possibly TRBD1 on 6 matching bases. The CDR3 length is 15 residues. The germline V gene has CDR1 KGHDR and CDR2 SFDVKD. Deletions cut 6 bases from V and 2 bases from J, with 12 bases between.

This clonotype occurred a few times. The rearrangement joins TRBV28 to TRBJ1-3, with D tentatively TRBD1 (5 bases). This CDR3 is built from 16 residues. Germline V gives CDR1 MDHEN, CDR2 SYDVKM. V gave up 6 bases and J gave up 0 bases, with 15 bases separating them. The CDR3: CASSPPGTLSGNTIYF. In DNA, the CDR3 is TGTGCCAGCAGCCCCCCAGGGACCCTCTCTGGAAACACCATATATTTT.

The CDR3: CSARVTGSETQYF. The CDR3 DNA follows: TGCAGTGCTAGGGTGACAGGGTCCGAGACCCAGTACTTC. This sequence joins TRBV20-1 and TRBJ2-5, with 7 bases fitting TRBD1. The germline V gene encodes CDR1 DFQATT and CDR2 SNEGSKA (reference sequence). The CDR3 has 13 amino acids. V dropped 3 bases and J dropped 5; count of bases not matched to a gene: 6.

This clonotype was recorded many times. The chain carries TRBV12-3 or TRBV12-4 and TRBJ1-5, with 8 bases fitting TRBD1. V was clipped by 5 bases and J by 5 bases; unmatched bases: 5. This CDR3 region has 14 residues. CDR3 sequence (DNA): TGTGCCAGCAGTCGCGTGACAGGGGATCAGCCCCAGCATTTT. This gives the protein CASSRVTGDQPQHF.

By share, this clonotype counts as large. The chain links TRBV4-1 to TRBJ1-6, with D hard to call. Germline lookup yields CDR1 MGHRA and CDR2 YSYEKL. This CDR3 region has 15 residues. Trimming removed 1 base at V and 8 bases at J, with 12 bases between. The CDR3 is CASSQVEGLDSPLHF. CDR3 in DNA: TGCGCCAGCAGCCAAGTTGAAGGGTTGGATTCACCCCTCCACTTT.

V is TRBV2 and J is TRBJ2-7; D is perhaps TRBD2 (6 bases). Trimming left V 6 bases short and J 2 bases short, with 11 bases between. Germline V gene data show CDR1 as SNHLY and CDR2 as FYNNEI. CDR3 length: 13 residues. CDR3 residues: CASSWEAAYEQYF. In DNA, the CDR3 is TGTGCCAGCAGCTGGGAGGCGGCCTACGAGCAGTACTTC.

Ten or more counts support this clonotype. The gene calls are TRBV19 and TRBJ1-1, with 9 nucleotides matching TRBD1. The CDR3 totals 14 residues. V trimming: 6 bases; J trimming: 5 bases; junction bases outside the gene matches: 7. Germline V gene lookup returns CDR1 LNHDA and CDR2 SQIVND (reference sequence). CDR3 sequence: CASRFTGGGTEAFF. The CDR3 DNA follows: TGTGCCAGTAGATTTACAGGGGGCGGAACTGAAGCTTTCTTT.

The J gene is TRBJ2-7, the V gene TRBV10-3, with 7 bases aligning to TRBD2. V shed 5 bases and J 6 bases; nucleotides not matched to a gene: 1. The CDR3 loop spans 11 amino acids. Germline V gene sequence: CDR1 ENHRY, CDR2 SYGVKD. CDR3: CAISTGGEQYF. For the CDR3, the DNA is TGTGCCATCAGTACGGGGGGCGAGCAGTACTTC.

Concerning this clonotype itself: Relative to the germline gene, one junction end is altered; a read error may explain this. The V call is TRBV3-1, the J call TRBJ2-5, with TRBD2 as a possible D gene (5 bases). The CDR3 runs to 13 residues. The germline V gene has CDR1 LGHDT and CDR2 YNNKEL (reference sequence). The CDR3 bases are TGTGCCAGCAGCCAAGCCGGCTGGGAGATCCAGTACTTC. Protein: CASSQAGWEIQYF.

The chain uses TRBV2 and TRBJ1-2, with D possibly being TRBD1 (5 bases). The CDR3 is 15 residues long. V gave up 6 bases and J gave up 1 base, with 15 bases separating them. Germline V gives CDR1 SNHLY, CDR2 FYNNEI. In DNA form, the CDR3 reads TGTGCCAGCAGCAACCAGGGTGGAGATAACTATGGCTACACCTTC. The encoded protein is CASSNQGGDNYGYTF.

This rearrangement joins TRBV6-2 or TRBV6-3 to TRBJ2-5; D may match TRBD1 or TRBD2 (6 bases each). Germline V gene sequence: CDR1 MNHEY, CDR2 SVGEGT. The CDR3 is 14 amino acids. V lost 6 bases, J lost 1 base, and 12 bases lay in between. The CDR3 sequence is CASRKRGPQETQYF. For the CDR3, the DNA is TGTGCCAGCAGAAAACGGGGGCCCCAAGAGACCCAGTACTTC.

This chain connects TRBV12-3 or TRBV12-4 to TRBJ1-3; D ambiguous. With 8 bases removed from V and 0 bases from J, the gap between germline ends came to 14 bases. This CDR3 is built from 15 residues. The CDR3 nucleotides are TGTGCCAGCGTGCCCCTTGCCCTCTCTGGAAACACCATATATTTT. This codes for CASVPLALSGNTIYF.

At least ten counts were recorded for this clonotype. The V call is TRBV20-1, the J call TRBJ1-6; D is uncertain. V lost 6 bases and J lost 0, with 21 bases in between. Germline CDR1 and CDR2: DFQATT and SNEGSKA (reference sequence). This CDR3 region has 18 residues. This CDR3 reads CSARRSPKLSSYNSPLHF. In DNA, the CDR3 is TGCAGTGCAAGGAGGTCCCCGAAGTTGAGCTCCTATAATTCACCCCTCCACTTT.

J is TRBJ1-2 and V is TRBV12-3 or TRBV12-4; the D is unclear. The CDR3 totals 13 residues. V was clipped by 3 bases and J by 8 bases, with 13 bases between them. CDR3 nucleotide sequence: TGTGCCAGCAGTTTTTTGCAGTCCGAGGGCTACACCTTC. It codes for CASSFLQSEGYTF.

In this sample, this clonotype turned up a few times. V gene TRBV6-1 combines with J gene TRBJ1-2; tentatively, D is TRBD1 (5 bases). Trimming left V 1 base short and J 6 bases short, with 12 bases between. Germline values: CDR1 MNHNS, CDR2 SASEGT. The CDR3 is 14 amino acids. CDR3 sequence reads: CASSEGGGGDGYTF. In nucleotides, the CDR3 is TGTGCCAGCAGTGAAGGGGGGGGTGGAGATGGCTACACCTTC.

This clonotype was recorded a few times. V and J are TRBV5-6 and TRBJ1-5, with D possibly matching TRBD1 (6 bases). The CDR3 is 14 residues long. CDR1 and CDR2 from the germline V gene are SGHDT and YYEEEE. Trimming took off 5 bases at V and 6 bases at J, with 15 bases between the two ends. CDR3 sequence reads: CASRRGAAGQPQHF. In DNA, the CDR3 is TGTGCCAGCAGAAGGGGGGCTGCAGGTCAGCCCCAGCATTTT.

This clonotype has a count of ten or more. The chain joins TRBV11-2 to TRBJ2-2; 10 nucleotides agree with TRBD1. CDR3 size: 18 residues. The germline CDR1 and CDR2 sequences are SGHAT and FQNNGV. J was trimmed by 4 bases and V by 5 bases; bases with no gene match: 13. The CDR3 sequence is CASSPIVDRGRSTGELFF. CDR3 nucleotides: TGTGCCAGCAGCCCCATAGTTGACAGGGGGCGAAGCACCGGGGAGCTGTTTTTT.

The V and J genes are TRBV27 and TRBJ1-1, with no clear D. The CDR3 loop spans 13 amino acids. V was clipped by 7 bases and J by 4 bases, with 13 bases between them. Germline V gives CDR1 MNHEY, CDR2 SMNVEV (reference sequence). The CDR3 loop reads CASIGSFGTEAFF. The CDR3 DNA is TGTGCCAGCATTGGTTCGTTTGGCACTGAAGCTTTCTTT.

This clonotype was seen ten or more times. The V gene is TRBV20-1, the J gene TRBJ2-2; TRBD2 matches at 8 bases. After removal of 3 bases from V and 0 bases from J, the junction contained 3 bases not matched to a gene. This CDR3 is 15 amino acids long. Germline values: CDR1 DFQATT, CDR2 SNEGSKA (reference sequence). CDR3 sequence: CSARSGGSNTGELFF. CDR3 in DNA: TGCAGTGCTAGGAGCGGGGGCTCGAACACCGGGGAGCTGTTTTTT.

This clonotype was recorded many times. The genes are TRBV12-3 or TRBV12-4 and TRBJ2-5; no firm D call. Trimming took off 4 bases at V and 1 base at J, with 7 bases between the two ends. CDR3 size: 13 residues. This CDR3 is CASSSPLQETQYF. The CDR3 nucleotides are TGTGCCAGCAGTTCGCCCCTCCAAGAGACCCAGTACTTC.

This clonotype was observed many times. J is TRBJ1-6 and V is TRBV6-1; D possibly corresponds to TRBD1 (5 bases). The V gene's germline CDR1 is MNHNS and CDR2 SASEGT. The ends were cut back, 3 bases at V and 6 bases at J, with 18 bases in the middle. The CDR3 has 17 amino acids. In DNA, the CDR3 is TGTGCCAGCAGTGACCGGGGCTTTAGCCCGATTAATTCACCCCTCCACTTT. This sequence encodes CASSDRGFSPINSPLHF.

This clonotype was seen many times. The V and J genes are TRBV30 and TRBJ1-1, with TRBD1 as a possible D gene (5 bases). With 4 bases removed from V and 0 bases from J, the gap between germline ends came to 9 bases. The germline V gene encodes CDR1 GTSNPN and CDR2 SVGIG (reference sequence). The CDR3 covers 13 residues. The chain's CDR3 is CAWMGTVNTEAFF. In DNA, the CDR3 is TGTGCCTGGATGGGGACCGTGAACACTGAAGCTTTCTTT. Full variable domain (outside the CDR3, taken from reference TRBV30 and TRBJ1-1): SQTIHQWPATLVQPVGSPLSLECTVEGTSNPNLYWYRQAAGRGLQLLFYSVGIGQISSEVPQNLSASRPQDRQFILSSKKLLLSDSGFYLCAWMGTVNTEAFFGQGTRLTVV.

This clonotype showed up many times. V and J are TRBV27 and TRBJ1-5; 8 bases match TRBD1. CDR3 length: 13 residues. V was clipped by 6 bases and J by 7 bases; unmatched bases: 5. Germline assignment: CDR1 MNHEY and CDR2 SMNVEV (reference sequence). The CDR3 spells CASRGQGWQPQHF. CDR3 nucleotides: TGTGCCAGCAGAGGACAGGGATGGCAGCCCCAGCATTTT.

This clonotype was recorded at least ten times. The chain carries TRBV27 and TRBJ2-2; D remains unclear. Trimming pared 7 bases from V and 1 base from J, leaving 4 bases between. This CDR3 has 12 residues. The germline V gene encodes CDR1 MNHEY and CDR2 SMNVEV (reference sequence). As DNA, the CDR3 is TGTGCCAGCACAGGGAACACCGGGGAGCTGTTTTTT. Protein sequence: CASTGNTGELFF.

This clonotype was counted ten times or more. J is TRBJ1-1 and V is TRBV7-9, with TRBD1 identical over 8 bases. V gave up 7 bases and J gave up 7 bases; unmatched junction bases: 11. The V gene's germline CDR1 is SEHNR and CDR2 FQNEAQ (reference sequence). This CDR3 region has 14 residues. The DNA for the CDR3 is TGTGCCAGCACCCTAACCGCCGGGACAGGTGAAGCTTTCTTT. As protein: CASTLTAGTGEAFF.

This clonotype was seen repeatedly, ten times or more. The CDR3 is CASSQFTGGNYGYTF. CDR3 coding DNA: TGCGCCAGCAGCCAATTTACAGGGGGTAACTATGGCTACACCTTC. The chain employs TRBV4-1 and TRBJ1-2, with 8 bases matching TRBD1. Germline lookup yields CDR1 MGHRA and CDR2 YSYEKL. The length of the CDR3 is 15 residues. J was trimmed by 1 base and V by 2 bases; bases with no gene match: 3.